The clone carrying this T cell receptor beta chain has a handful of counts. The antigen is not known. The record originates from a study of T cells after yellow fever vaccination. This CDR3 is built from 13 residues. Germline V gene sequence: CDR1 KGHDR, CDR2 SFDVKD. Trimming took 3 bases from V and 4 from J, leaving 6 bases between them. Study observations and caveats: Reappearing after the booster were most of the clones from primary vaccination (almost 97% CD4, 88% CD8).

TCRdb independently ran MiXCR on the 5' RACE reads; one entry per CDR3 protein. The data show about 310,000 distinct CDR3 sequences, with roughly 3.5% seen just once and 23% held by the top ten. This chain links TRBV24-1 with TRBJ2-1; D is unresolved. The starting material was PBMCs, obtained on the day of the yellow fever booster vaccination. The TCR comes from a man younger than 30 who received the YFV17D yellow fever vaccine. CDR3 residues: CATSDPGYNEQFF. The CDR3 DNA reads TGTGCCACCAGTGATCCAGGTTACAATGAGCAGTTCTTC.